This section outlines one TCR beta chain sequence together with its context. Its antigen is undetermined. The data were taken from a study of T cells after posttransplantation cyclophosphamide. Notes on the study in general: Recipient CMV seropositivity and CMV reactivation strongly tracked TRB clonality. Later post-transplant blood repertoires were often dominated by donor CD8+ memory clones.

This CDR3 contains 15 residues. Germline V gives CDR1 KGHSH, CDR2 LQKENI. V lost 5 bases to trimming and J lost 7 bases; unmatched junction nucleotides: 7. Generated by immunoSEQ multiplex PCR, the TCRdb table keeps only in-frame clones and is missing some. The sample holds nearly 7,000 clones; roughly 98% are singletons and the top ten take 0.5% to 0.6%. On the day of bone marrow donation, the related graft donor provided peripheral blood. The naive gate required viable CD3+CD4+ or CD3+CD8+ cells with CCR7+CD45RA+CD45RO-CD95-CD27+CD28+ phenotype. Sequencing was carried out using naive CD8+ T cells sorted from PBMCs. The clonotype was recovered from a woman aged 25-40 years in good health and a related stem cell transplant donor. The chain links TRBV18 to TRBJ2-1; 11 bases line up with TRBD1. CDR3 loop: CASSSDRGPSNEQFF. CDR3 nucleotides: TGTGCCAGCTCATCGGACAGGGGGCCTTCGAATGAGCAGTTCTTC.